This TCR beta chain was observed in a study of T cell responses to AZD1222 COVID-19 vaccine. Notes on the study in general: Clonal diversity was possibly underestimated, and white British individuals and females predominated among donors. Two AZD1222 doses significantly raised spike-specific TCR breadth and depth over controls.

Analysis merged second doses at about 4 or about 12 weeks. Comments on this clone: Its target is unknown.

This CDR3 contains 12 residues. Trimming pared 3 bases from V and 5 bases from J, leaving 7 bases between. Looked up from germline, CDR1 is SEHNR and CDR2 is FQNEAQ (reference sequence). Profiled with immunoSEQ multiplex PCR; TCRdb holds only in-frame clones, not every one. The sample consists of about 150,000 clones, 90% to 95% of them appearing once. This clonotype was obtained from an adult who received the AZD1222 COVID-19 vaccine. The gene calls are TRBV7-9 and TRBJ1-2; D remains ambiguous. Sequencing was performed on peripheral blood, taken 28 days after the second AZD1222 dose. The chain's CDR3 is CASSFGNYGYTF. The CDR3 coding sequence is TGTGCCAGCAGCTTCGGCAATTATGGCTACACCTTC.